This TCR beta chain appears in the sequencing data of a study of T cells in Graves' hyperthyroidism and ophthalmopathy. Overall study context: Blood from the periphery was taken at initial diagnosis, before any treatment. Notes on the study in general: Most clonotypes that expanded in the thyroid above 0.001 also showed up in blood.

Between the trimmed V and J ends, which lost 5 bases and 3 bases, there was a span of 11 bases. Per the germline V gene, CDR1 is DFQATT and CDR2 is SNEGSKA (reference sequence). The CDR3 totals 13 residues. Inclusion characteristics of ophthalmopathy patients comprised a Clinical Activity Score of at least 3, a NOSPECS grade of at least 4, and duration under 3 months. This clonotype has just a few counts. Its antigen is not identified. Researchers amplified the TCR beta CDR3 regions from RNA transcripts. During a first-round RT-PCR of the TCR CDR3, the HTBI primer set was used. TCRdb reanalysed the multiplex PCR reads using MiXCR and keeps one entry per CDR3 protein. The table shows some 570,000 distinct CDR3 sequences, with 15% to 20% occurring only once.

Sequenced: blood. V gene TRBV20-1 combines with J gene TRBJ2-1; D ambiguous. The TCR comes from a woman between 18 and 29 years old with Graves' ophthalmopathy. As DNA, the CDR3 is TGCAGTGCTGTCCCTTTCAACTACAATGAGCAGTTCTTC. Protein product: CSAVPFNYNEQFF.